This T cell receptor (beta chain) was found in a study of blood T cells in healthy people across ages. The overall study: Template switching caught about one barcoded beta molecule for each two T cells.

V lost 0 bases and J 0 bases, leaving 8 bases between the germline ends. The germline V gene encodes CDR1 MGHRA and CDR2 YSYEKL. The CDR3 spans 15 residues. The table lists this clonotype with many counts. No antigen is known for it. Through a sample-barcoded 5' primer and a J-beta primer mix, a second PCR was run for about 6 to 11 cycles. Using its own MiXCR run on the 5' RACE reads, TCRdb lists one record per CDR3 protein. The sample carries some 640,000 distinct CDR3 sequences, around 31% recorded once. Findings and caveats of the study: The long-lived group displayed more naive CD4+ cells, plus higher diversity, than the aged donors did. A roughly linear fall in TCR beta diversity per million T cells was seen with increasing age.

PBMCs were isolated at a quantity of at least 7 million per sample. The clonotype originates from a woman of 80 years or more in good health. The chain uses TRBV4-1 and TRBJ1-1; D gene ambiguous. Sequencing used blood. CDR3 protein: CASSQDPGMNTEAFF. The DNA of the CDR3 is TGCGCCAGCAGCCAAGATCCGGGGATGAACACTGAAGCTTTCTTT.